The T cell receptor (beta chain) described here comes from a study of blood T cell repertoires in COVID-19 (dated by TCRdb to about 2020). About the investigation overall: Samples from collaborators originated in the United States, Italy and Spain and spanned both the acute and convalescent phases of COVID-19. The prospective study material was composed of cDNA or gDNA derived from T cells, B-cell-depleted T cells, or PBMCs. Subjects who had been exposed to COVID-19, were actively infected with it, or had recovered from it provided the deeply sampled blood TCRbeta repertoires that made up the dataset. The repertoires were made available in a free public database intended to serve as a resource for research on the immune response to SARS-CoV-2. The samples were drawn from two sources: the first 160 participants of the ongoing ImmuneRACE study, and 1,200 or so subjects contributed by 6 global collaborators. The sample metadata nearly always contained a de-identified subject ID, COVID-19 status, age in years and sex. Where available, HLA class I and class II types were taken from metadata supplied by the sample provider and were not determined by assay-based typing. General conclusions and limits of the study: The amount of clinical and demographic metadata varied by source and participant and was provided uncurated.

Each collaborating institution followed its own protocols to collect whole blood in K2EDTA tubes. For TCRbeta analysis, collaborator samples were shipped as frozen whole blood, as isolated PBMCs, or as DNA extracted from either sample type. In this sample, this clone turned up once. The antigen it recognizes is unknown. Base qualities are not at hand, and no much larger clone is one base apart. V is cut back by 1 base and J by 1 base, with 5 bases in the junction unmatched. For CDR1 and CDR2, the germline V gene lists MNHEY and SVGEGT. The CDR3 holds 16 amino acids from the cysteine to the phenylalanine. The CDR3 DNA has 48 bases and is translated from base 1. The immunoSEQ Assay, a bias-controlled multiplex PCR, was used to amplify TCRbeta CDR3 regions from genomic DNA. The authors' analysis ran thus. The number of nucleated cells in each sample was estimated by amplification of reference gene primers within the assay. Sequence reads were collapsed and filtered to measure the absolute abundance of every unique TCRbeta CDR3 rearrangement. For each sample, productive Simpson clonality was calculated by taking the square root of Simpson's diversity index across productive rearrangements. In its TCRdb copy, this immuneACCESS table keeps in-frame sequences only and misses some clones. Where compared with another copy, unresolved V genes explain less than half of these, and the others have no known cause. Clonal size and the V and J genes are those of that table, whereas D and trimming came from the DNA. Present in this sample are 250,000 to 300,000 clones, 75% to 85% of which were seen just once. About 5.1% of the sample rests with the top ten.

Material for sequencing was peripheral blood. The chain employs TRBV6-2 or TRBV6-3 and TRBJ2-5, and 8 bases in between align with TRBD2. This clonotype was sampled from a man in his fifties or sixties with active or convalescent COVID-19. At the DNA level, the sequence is TGTGCCAGCAGTTACTTTAGCGGGACAATCCAAGAGACCCAGTACTTC. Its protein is CASSYFSGTIQETQYF.